The 10 T cell receptor beta chains reported below all come from one sample, sequenced in a study of T cell changes during pregnancy in multiple sclerosis. The method was immunoSEQ multiplex PCR; TCRdb's version includes in-frame clones alone and lacks a portion of them. This sample has 110,000 or so clones; approximately 94% occur once, and the top ten carry approximately 5.8%. This specimen was peripheral blood, taken before pregnancy. The source is a female donor with multiple sclerosis, enrolled in a pregnancy study.

This clone appeared once. This sequence joins TRBV19 and TRBJ2-7; D is possibly TRBD2 (6 bases). V was shortened by 0 bases and J by 5 bases, with 8 bases between the two germline ends. The germline CDR1 and CDR2 sequences are LNHDA and SQIVND (reference sequence). The CDR3 has 13 amino acids. In DNA form, the CDR3 reads TGTGCCAGTAGTATAGACCGGGAGAACGAGCAGTACTTC. This gives the protein CASSIDRENEQYF.

The V call is TRBV6-6, the J call TRBJ1-2; 7 positions agree with TRBD1. This CDR3 region has 14 residues. V lost 2 bases to trimming and J lost 8 bases; unmatched junction nucleotides: 8. Germline V CDR1 and CDR2: MNHNY, SVGAGI (reference sequence). CDR3 sequence (DNA): TGTGCCAGCAGTTACACGCGACAGGGTAACGGCTACACCTTC. Its protein product is CASSYTRQGNGYTF.

The V call is TRBV19, the J call TRBJ2-1; TRBD1 matches at 9 bases. The V segment lost 4 bases and the J segment 5 bases; nucleotides outside the gene matches: 0. This CDR3 contains 13 residues. Germline loops: CDR1 LNHDA, CDR2 SQIVND (reference sequence). The chain's CDR3 is CASSRDRDNEQFF. The CDR3 bases are TGTGCCAGTAGTAGGGACAGGGACAATGAGCAGTTCTTC.

The DNA for the CDR3 is TGTGCCAGCAGTTTCCGGGACATAGAAGACTATGGCTACACCTTC. This gives the protein CASSFRDIEDYGYTF. The chain couples TRBV6-1 to TRBJ1-2; weak D call: TRBD1 (6 bases). V shed 5 bases and J shed 3 bases, with 16 bases lying between them. This CDR3 has 15 residues. The germline V gene encodes CDR1 MNHNS and CDR2 SASEGT.

The chain carries TRBV5-1 and TRBJ2-5; TRBD2 matches 11 bases. Germline V lookup: CDR1 SGHRS, CDR2 YFSETQ. The CDR3 is 16 residues long. The ends lost 7 bases at V and 1 base at J; junction bases unmatched: 9. CDR3: CASELVGTSGQETQYF. For the CDR3, the DNA is TGCGCCAGCGAGCTTGTAGGGACTAGCGGCCAAGAGACCCAGTACTTC.

This chain joins TRBV14 and TRBJ2-7; D may be TRBD2 (6 bases). Germline assignment: CDR1 SGHDN and CDR2 FVKESK. V was pared by 1 base and J by 0 bases, with 22 bases between. The CDR3 contains 19 residues. The CDR3 sequence is CASSQVGFGSGLLSYEQYF. The CDR3 DNA reads TGTGCCAGCAGCCAAGTTGGTTTCGGGAGCGGGCTTCTCTCCTACGAGCAGTACTTC.

The CDR3 loop is CASSTQGYNEQFF. DNA for the CDR3: TGTGCCAGCAGTACCCAGGGATACAATGAGCAGTTCTTC. The rearrangement uses TRBV6-4 and TRBJ2-1; D possibly corresponds to TRBD1 (5 bases). The CDR3 runs to 13 residues. Trimming took off 5 bases at V and 4 bases at J, with 9 bases between the two ends. CDR1 is MRHNA and CDR2 is SNTAGT in the germline V gene.

The gene calls are TRBV7-9 and TRBJ2-7; perhaps TRBD2 as D (6 bases). V shed 4 bases and J shed 3 bases, with 16 bases lying between them. This CDR3 is 15 amino acids long. Germline CDR1 reads SEHNR; CDR2 reads FQNEAQ (reference sequence). The CDR3 nucleotides are TGTGCCAGCAGCTCCGCCCGTGATAGCGGCTACGAGCAGTACTTC. This codes for CASSSARDSGYEQYF.

The chain couples TRBV5-1 to TRBJ1-5; the D gene is possibly TRBD1 (6 bases). This CDR3 spans 17 amino acids. Germline CDR1 is SGHRS and CDR2 is YFSETQ. V was trimmed by 1 base and J by 7 bases, leaving 21 bases between them. CDR3 in amino acids: CASSLTPQGSSQQPQHF. CDR3 coding DNA: TGCGCCAGCAGCTTGACGCCGCAGGGGAGTTCGCAACAGCCCCAGCATTTT.

The V gene is TRBV11-2, the J gene TRBJ1-1; D ambiguous. Germline V CDR1 and CDR2: SGHAT, FQNNGV. Between the trimmed V and J ends, which lost 6 bases and 5 bases, there was a span of 10 bases. The CDR3 has 12 residues. Here the CDR3 reads CASRVGWTEAFF. As DNA, the CDR3 is TGTGCCAGCAGGGTCGGTTGGACTGAAGCTTTCTTT. Drawing the rest from reference TRBV11-2 and TRBJ1-1, the complete variable domain is EAGVAQSPRYKIIEKRQSVAFWCNPISGHATLYWYQQILGQGPKLLIQFQNNGVVDDSQLPKDRFSAERLKGVDSTLKIQPAKLEDSAVYLCASRVGWTEAFFGQGTRLTVV.